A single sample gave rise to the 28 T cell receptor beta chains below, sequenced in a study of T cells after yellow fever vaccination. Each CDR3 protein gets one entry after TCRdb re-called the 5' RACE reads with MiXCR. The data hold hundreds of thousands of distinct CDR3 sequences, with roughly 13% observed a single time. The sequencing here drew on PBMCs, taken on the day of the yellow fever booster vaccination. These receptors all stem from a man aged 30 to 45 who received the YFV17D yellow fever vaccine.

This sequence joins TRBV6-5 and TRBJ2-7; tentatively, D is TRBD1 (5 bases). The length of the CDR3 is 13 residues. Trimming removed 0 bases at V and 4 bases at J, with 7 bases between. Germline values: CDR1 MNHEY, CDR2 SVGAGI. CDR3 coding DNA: TGTGCCAGCAGTTACTCCGGACAATACGAGCAGTACTTC. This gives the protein CASSYSGQYEQYF.

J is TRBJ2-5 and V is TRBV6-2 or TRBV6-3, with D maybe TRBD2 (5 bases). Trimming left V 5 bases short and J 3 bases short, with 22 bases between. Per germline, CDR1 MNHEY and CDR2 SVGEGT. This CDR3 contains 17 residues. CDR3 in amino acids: CASSPGWSVSPKETQYF. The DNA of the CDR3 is TGTGCCAGCAGTCCGGGGTGGTCGGTGTCCCCTAAAGAGACCCAGTACTTC.

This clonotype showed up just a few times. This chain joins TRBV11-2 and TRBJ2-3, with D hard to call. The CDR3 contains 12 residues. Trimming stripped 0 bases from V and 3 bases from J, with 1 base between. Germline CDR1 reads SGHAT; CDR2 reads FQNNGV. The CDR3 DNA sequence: TGTGCCAGCAGCTTAGAGACAGATACGCAGTATTTT. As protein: CASSLETDTQYF.

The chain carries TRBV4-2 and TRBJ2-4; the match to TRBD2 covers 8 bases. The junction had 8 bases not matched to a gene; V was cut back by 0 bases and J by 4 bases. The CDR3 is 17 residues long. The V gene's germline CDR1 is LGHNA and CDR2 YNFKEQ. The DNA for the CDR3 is TGTGCCAGCAGCCAAGATCCGTTTAGCGGGACGAAAAACATTCAGTACTTC. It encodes CASSQDPFSGTKNIQYF.

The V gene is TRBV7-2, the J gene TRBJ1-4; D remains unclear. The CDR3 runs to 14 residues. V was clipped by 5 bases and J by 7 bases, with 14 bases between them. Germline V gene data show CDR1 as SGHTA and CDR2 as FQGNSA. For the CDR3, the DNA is TGTGCCAGCAGCCTGGGCCCCGGGAGTGAAAAACTGTTTTTT. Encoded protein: CASSLGPGSEKLFF.

In DNA, the CDR3 is TGTGCCATCAGGGGGACAGGGACTCATGAAAAACTGTTTTTT. Encoded protein: CAIRGTGTHEKLFF. The chain has TRBV10-3 and TRBJ1-4; the match to TRBD1 covers 9 bases. Germline trimming cut 6 bases from V and 6 bases from J; bases unmatched to any gene: 5. The germline CDR1 and CDR2 sequences are ENHRY and SYGVKD. The CDR3 totals 14 residues.

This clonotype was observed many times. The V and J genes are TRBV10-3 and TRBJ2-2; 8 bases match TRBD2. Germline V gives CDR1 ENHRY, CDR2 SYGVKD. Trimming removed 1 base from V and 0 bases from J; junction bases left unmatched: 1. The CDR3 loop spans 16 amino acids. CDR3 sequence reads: CAISELGLANTGELFF. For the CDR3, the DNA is TGTGCCATCAGTGAGTTGGGACTAGCGAACACCGGGGAGCTGTTTTTT.

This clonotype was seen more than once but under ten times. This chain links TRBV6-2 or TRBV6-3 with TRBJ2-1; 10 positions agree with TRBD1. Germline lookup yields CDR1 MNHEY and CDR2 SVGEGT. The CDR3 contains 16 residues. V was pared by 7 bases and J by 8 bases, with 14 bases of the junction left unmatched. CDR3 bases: TGTGCCAGCACTTTCCACCGGACAGGGGGACAATATGAGCAGTTCTTC. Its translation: CASTFHRTGGQYEQFF.

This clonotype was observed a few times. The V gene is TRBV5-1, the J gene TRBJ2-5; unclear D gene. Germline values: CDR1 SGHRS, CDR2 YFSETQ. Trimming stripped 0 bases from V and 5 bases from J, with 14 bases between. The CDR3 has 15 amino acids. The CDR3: CASSLGPGDAETQYF. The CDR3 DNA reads TGCGCCAGCAGCTTGGGTCCGGGTGATGCGGAGACCCAGTACTTC. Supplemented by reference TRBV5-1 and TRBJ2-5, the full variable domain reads KAGVTQTPRYLIKTRGQQVTLSCSPISGHRSVSWYQQTPGQGLQFLFEYFSETQRNKGNFPGRFSGRQFSNSRSEMNVSTLELGDSALYLCASSLGPGDAETQYFGPGTRLLVL.

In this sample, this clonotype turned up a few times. CDR3 sequence reads: CASSLALTSSSYEQYF. The CDR3 DNA is TGTGCCAGCAGCTTAGCCCTAACTTCTAGCTCCTACGAGCAGTACTTC. V and J are TRBV7-9 and TRBJ2-7; D remains ambiguous. The V and J ends lost 0 bases and 0 bases respectively, with 12 bases between them. The CDR3 is 16 amino acids. Germline-derived CDR1 and CDR2 are SEHNR and FQNEAQ (reference sequence).

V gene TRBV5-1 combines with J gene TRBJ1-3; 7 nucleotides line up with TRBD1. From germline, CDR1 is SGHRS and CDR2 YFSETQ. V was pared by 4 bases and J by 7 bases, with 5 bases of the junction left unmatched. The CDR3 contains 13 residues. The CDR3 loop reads CASSPDRDNTIYF. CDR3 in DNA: TGCGCCAGCAGCCCCGACAGGGACAACACCATATATTTT.

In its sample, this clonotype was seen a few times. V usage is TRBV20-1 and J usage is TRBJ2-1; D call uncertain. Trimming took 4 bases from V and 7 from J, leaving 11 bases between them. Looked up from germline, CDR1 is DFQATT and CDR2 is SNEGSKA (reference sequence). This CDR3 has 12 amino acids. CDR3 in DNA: TGCAGTGCTACCGTACGGCCTAATGAGCAGTTCTTC. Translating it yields CSATVRPNEQFF.

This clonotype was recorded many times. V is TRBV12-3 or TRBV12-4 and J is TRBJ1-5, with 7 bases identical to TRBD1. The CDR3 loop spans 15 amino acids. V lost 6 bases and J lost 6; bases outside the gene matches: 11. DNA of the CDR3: TGTGCCAGCAGCATGGGGCAGGGGGTTCGTCAGCCCCAGCATTTT. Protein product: CASSMGQGVRQPQHF.

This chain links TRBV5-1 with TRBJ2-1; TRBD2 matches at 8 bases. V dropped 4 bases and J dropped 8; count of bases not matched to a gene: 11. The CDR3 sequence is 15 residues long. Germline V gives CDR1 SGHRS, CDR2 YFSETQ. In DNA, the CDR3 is TGCGCCAGCAGCCGCGGGGGGATGGTTGGCTATGAGCAGTTCTTC. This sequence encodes CASSRGGMVGYEQFF.

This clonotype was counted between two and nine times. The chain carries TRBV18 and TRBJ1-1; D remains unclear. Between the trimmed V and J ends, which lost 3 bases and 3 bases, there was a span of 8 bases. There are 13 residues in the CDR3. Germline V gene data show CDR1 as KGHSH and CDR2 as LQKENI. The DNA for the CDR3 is TGTGCCAGCTCACCGACCGGGCACACTGAAGCTTTCTTT. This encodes CASSPTGHTEAFF.

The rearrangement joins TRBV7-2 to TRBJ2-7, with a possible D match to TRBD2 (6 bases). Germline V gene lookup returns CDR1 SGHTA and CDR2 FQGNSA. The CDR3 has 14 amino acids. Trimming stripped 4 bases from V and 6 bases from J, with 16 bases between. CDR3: CASSSSNVGGEQYF. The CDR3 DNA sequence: TGTGCCAGCAGCTCCTCCAACGTGGGGGGCGAGCAGTACTTC.

CDR3 sequence (DNA): TGTGCCATCAGTGAGTCGTTGGGGGGGCAGATCAATGAGCAGTTCTTC. This translates into CAISESLGGQINEQFF. V usage is TRBV10-3 and J usage is TRBJ2-1; a possible D gene is TRBD2 (7 bases). The CDR3 runs 16 residues. Germline assignment: CDR1 ENHRY and CDR2 SYGVKD. V was clipped by 0 bases and J by 6 bases, with 15 bases between them.

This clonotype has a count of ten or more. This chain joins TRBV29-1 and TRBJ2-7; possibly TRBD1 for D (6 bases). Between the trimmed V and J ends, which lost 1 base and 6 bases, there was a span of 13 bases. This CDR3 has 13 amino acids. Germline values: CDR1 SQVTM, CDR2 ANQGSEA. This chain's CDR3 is CSVEGPRGGEQYF. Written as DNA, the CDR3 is TGCAGCGTTGAAGGCCCCAGGGGTGGCGAGCAGTACTTC.

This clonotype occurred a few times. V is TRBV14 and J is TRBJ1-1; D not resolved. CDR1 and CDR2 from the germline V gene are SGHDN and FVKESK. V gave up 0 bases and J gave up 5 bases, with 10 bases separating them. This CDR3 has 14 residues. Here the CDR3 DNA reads TGTGCCAGCAGCCAAGAACTCCTTGTAACTGAAGCTTTCTTT. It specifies CASSQELLVTEAFF.

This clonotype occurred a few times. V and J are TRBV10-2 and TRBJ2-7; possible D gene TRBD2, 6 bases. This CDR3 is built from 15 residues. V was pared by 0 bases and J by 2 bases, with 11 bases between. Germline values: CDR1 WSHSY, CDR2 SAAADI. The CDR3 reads CASSESGGNTYEQYF. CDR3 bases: TGCGCCAGCAGTGAGTCTGGCGGGAATACCTACGAGCAGTACTTC.

The CDR3, as DNA: TGCGCCAGCAGTGACGATGAGCAGTTCTTC. It yields the protein CASSDDEQFF. V usage is TRBV10-2 and J usage is TRBJ2-1; D gene uncertain. The V and J ends lost 3 bases and 8 bases respectively, with 2 bases between them. The CDR3 has 10 amino acids. Germline CDR1 WSHSY, CDR2 SAAADI.

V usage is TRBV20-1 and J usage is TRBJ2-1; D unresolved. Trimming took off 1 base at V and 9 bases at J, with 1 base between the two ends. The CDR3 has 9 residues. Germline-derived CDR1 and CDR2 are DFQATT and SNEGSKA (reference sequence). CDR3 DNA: TGCAGTGCTAGAGGTGAGCAGTTCTTC. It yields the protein CSARGEQFF.

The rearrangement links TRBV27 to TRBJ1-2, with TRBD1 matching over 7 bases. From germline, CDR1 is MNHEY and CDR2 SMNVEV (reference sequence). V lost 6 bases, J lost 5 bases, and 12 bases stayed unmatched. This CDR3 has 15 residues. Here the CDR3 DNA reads TGTGCCAGCAGGGAAAGGACAGGTTTATCGTATGGCTACACCTTC. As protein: CASRERTGLSYGYTF.

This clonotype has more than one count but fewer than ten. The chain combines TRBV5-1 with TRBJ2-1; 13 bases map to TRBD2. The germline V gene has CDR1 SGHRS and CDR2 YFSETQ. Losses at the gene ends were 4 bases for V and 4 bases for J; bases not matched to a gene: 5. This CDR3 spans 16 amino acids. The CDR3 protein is CASSAGTSGKYNEQFF. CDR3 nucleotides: TGCGCCAGCAGCGCCGGGACTAGCGGGAAATACAATGAGCAGTTCTTC.

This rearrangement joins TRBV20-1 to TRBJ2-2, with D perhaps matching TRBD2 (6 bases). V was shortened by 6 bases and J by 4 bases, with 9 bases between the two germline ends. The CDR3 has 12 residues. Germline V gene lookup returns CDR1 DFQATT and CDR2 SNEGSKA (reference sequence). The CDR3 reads CSAGGSTGELFF. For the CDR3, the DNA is TGCAGTGCCGGGGGTTCCACCGGGGAGCTGTTTTTT.

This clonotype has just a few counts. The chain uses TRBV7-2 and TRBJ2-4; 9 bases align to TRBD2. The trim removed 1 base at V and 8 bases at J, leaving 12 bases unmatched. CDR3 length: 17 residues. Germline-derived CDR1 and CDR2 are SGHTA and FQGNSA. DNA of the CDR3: TGTGCCAGCAGCTTAGGCCTAGCGGGACCTAGGGGGGACATTCAGTACTTC. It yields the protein CASSLGLAGPRGDIQYF.

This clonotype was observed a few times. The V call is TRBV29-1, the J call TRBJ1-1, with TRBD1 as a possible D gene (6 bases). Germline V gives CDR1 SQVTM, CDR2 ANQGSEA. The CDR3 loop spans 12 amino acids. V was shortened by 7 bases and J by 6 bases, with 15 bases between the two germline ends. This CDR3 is CSANGQFAEAFF. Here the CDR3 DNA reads TGCAGCGCGAATGGACAGTTCGCTGAAGCTTTCTTT.

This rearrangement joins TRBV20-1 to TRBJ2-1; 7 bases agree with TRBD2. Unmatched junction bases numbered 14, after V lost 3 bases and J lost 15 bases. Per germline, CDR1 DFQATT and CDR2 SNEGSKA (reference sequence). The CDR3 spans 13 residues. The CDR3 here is CSARGGTWGIAFF. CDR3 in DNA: TGCAGTGCTAGGGGAGGGACTTGGGGAATCGCGTTCTTC.